This T cell receptor beta chain is from a study of low-dose radiotherapy and immunotherapy resistance in tumors. As for the study in general: Dosing of intravenous cyclophosphamide at 200 mg/m2 occurred every two weeks and took place one day prior to radiation and immunotherapy. Patients' oral aspirin dose was 300 mg daily across four cycles from cycle 1 day 1.

Time point defined: before trial treatment. The CDR3 is made up of 16 amino acids. Trimming removed 2 bases from V and 0 bases from J, with 11 bases in between. CDR1 and CDR2 (germline): LGHNA, YSLEER. TRAV and TRBV primers primed cDNA for both TCRalpha and TCRbeta. It was with a constant-region primer and a V-primer adapter that TCRs were amplified over roughly 19 PCR cycles. TCRdb re-called the reads through MiXCR, storing one row per CDR3 protein. There are tens of thousands of distinct CDR3 sequences in the sample; just under 9.5% occur only once, and under 1.1% lies in the top ten. Here the sequenced sample was PBMCs, taken before treatment. This receptor was identified in a male donor with prostate cancer. This chain joins TRBV4-3 and TRBJ2-1; TRBD2 might be the D (6 bases). The CDR3 spells CASSQSGSLSYNEQFF. The DNA of the CDR3 is TGCGCCAGCAGCCAAAGCGGGTCACTCTCCTACAATGAGCAGTTCTTC.